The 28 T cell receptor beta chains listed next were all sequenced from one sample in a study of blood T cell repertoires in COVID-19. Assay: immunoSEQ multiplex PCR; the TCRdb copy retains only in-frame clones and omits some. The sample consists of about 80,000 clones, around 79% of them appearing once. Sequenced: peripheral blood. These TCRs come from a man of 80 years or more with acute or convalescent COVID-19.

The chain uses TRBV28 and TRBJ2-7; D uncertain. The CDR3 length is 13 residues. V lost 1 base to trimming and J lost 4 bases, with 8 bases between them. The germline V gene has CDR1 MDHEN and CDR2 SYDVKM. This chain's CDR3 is CASSLYGRYEQYF. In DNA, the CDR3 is TGTGCCAGCAGTTTATACGGCAGGTACGAGCAGTACTTC.

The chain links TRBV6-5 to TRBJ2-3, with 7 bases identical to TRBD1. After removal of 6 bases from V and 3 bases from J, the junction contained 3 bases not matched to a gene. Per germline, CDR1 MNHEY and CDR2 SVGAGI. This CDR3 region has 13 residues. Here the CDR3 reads CASSRQGTDTQYF. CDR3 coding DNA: TGTGCCAGCAGCAGACAGGGTACAGATACGCAGTATTTT.

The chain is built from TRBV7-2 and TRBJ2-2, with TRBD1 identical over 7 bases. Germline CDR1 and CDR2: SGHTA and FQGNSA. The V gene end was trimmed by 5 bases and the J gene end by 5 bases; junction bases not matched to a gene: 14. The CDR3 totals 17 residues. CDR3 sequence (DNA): TGTGCCAGCAGCCCCTCGAAGGACAGGACATTAACCGGGGAGCTGTTTTTT. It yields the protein CASSPSKDRTLTGELFF.

The CDR3 is CATYSTEITSNYGYTF. Written as DNA, the CDR3 is TGTGCCACGTACTCGACAGAGATAACCTCTAACTATGGCTACACCTTC. The chain is built from TRBV10-3 and TRBJ1-2, with D possibly matching TRBD1 (5 bases). Germline CDR1 ENHRY, CDR2 SYGVKD. V was shortened by 10 bases and J by 0 bases, with 21 bases between the two germline ends. This CDR3 is built from 16 residues.

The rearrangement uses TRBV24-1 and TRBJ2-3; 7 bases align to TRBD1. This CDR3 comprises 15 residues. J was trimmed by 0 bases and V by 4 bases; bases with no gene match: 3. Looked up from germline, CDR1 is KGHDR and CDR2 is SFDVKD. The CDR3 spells CATSDPGQSTDTQYF. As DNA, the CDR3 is TGTGCCACCAGTGACCCGGGACAGAGCACAGATACGCAGTATTTT.

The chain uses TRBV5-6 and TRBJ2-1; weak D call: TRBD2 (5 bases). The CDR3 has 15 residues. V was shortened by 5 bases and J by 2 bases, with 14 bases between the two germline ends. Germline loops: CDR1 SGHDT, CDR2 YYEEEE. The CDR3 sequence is CASSEFAGAYNEQFF. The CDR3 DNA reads TGTGCCAGCAGTGAGTTCGCGGGCGCCTACAATGAGCAGTTCTTC.

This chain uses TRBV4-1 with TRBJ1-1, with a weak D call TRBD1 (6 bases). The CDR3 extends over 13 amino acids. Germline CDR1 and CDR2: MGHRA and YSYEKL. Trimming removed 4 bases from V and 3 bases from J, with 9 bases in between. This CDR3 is CASSRSGDTEAFF. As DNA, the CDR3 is TGCGCCAGCAGCCGGTCAGGGGACACTGAAGCTTTCTTT.

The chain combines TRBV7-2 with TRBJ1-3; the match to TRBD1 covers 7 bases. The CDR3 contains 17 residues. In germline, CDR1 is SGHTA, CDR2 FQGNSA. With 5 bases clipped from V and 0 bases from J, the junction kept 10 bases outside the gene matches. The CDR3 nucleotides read TGTGCCAGCAGCACCTACAGGGGTCTAAGCTCTGGAAACACCATATATTTT. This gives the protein CASSTYRGLSSGNTIYF.

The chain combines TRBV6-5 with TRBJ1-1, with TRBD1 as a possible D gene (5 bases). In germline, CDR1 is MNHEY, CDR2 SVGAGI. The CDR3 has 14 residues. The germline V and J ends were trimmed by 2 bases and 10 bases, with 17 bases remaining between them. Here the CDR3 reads CASSYAGRIKGAFF. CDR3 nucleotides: TGTGCCAGCAGTTACGCGGGACGGATAAAAGGAGCTTTCTTT.

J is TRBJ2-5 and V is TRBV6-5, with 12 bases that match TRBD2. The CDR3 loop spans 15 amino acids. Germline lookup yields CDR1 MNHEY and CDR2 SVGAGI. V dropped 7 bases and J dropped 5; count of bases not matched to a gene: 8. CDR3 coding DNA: TGTGCCAGCAAGGCTAGCGGGGGGGCCGTCGAGACCCAGTACTTC. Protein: CASKASGGAVETQYF.

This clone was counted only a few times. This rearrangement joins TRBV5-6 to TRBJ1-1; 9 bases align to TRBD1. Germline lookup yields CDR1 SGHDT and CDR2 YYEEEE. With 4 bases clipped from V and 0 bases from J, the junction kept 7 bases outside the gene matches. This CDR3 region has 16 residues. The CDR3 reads CASSPRTGDMNTEAFF. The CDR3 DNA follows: TGTGCCAGCAGCCCTCGGACAGGGGACATGAACACTGAAGCTTTCTTT. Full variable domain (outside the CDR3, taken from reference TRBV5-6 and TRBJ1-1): DAGVTQSPTHLIKTRGQQVTLRCSPKSGHDTVSWYQQALGQGPQFIFQYYEEEERQRGNFPDRFSGHQFPNYSSELNVNALLLGDSALYLCASSPRTGDMNTEAFFGQGTRLTVV.

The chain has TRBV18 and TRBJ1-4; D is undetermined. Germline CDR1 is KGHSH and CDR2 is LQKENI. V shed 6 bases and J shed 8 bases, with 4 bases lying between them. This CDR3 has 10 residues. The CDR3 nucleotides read TGTGCCAGCTCCGGGGAAAAACTGTTTTTT. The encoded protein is CASSGEKLFF.

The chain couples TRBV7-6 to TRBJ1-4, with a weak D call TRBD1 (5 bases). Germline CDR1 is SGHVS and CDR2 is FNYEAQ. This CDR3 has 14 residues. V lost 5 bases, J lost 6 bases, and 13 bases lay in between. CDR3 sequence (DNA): TGTGCCAGCAGCCGGGACGCGGGGGATGAAAAACTGTTTTTT. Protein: CASSRDAGDEKLFF.

The CDR3 DNA follows: TGCGCCAGCAGCCTTGGACAGGAATCGAGCGAGCAGTACTTC. Translating it yields CASSLGQESSEQYF. The chain uses TRBV5-1 and TRBJ2-7, with 7 bases matching TRBD1. Trimming cost V 4 bases and J 6 bases; bases outside gene matches: 10. CDR1 and CDR2 from the germline V gene are SGHRS and YFSETQ. The CDR3 contains 14 residues.

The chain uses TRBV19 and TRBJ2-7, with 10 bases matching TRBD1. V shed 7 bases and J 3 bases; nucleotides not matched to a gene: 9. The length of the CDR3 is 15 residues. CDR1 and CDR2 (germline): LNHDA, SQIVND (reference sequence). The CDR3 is CASTARDRGGYEQYF. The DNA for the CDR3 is TGTGCCAGTACCGCCCGGGACAGGGGTGGCTACGAGCAGTACTTC.

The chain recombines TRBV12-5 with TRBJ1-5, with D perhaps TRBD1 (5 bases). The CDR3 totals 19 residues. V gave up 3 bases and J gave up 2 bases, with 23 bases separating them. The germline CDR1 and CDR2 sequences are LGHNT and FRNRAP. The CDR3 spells CASGFNRRTHRWGNQPQHF. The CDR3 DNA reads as TGTGCTAGTGGTTTCAACCGCCGAACACACAGGTGGGGCAATCAGCCCCAGCATTTT.

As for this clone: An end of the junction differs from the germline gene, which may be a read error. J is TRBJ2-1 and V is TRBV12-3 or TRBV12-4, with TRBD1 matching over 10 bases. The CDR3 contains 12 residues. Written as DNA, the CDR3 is TGTGCCAGCAGTCCTTTCCGGGACAGGGGAATCTTC. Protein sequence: CASSPFRDRGIF.

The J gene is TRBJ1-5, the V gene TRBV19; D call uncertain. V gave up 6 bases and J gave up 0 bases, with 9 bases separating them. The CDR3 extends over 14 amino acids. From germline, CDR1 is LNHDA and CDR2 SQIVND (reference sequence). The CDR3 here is CASSVVYSNQPQHF. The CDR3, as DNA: TGTGCCAGTAGCGTAGTTTATAGCAATCAGCCCCAGCATTTT. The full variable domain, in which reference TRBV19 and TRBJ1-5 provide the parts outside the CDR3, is DGGITQSPKYLFRKEGQNVTLSCEQNLNHDAMYWYRQDPGQGLRLIYYSQIVNDFQKGDIAEGYSVSREKKESFPLTVTSAQKNPTAFYLCASSVVYSNQPQHFGDGTRLSIL.

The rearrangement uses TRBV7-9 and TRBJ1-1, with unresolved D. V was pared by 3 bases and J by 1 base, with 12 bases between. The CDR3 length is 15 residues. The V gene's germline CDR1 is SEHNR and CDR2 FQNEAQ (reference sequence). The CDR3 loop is CASSFPMTGNTEAFF. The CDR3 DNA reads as TGTGCCAGCAGCTTTCCTATGACGGGGAACACTGAAGCTTTCTTT.

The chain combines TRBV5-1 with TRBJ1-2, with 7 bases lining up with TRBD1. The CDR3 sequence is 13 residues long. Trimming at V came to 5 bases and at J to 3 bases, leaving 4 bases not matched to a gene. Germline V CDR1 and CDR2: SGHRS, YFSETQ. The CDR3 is CASSRDRDYGYTF. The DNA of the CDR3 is TGCGCCAGCAGTCGCGACAGGGACTATGGCTACACCTTC.

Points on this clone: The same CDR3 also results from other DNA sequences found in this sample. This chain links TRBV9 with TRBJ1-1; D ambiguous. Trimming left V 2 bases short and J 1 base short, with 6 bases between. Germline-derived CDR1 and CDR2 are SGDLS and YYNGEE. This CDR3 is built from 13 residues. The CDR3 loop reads CASSVASNTEAFF. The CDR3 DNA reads TGTGCCAGCAGCGTGGCATCGAACACTGAAGCTTTCTTT.

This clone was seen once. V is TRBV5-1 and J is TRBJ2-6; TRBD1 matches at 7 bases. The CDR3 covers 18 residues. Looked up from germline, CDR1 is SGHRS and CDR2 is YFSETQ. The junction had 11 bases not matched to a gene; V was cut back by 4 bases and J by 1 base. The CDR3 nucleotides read TGCGCCAGCAGCAATCCCACAGGGGAAGGATCTGGGGCCAACGTCCTGACTTTC. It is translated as CASSNPTGEGSGANVLTF. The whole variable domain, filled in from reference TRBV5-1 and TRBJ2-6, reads KAGVTQTPRYLIKTRGQQVTLSCSPISGHRSVSWYQQTPGQGLQFLFEYFSETQRNKGNFPGRFSGRQFSNSRSEMNVSTLELGDSALYLCASSNPTGEGSGANVLTFGAGSRLTVL.

CDR3: CAAGNEKLFF. The CDR3 DNA follows: TGTGCCGCGGGAAATGAAAAACTGTTTTTT. The chain uses TRBV27 and TRBJ1-4; D not resolved. CDR3 size: 10 residues. Trimming took 11 bases from V and 5 from J, leaving 6 bases between them. CDR1 is MNHEY and CDR2 is SMNVEV in the germline V gene (reference sequence).

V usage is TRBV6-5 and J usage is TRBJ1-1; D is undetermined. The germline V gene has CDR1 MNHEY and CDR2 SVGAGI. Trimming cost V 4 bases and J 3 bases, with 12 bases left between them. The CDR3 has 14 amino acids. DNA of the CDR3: TGTGCCAGCAGTTCGATCTCAGGATACACTGAAGCTTTCTTT. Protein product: CASSSISGYTEAFF.

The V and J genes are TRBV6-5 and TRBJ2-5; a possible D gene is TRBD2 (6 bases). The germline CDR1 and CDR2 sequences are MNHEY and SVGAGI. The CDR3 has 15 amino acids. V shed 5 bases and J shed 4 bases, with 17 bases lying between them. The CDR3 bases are TGTGCCAGCAGTCCACTACTAGCTCGGGTAGAGACCCAGTACTTC. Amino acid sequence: CASSPLLARVETQYF.

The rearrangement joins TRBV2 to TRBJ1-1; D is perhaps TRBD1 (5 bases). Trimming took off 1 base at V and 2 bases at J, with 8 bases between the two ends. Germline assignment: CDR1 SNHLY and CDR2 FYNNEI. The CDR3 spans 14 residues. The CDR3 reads CASSEVDTNTEAFF. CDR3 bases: TGTGCCAGCAGTGAAGTGGACACCAACACTGAAGCTTTCTTT.

CDR3 region: CASSQRSGGAGELFF. In nucleotides, the CDR3 is TGTGCCAGCAGCCAAAGGAGCGGGGGGGCTGGGGAGCTGTTTTTT. The chain couples TRBV3-1 (or the pseudogene TRBV3-2) to TRBJ2-2; 10 bases align to TRBD2. The CDR3 covers 15 residues. The ends lost 2 bases at V and 8 bases at J; junction bases unmatched: 5. The germline CDR1 and CDR2 sequences are LGHDT and YNNKEL (reference sequence).

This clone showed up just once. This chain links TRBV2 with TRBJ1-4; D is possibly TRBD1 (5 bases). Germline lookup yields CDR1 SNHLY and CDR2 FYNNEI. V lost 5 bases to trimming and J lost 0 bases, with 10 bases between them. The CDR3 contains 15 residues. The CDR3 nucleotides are TGTGCCAGCAGTAGCACAGGATCAACTAATGAAAAACTGTTTTTT. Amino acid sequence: CASSSTGSTNEKLFF.